The 6 T cell receptor beta chains presented below share a single source sample, sequenced in a study of blood T cell repertoires in COVID-19. Sequenced by immunoSEQ multiplex PCR; TCRdb stores in-frame clones only, minus some. Of 110,000 to 150,000 clones listed, roughly 79% were seen once; the top ten hold around 8.5%. Sequencing was performed on peripheral blood. These receptors came from a human donor in a cohort sampled during active COVID-19.

The chain links TRBV5-1 to TRBJ2-2, with 10 positions matching TRBD1. The V and J ends lost 1 base and 5 bases, in that order; junction bases with no gene match: 14. CDR1 is SGHRS and CDR2 is YFSETQ in the germline V gene. This CDR3 is 19 amino acids long. The CDR3 DNA sequence: TGCGCCAGCAGCTTGTATCCCTGGTTGGGACAGGGGCAAACCGGGGAGCTGTTTTTT. Its protein is CASSLYPWLGQGQTGELFF.

The gene calls are TRBV19 and TRBJ2-3; D call uncertain. The CDR3 contains 12 residues. Trimming pared 1 base from V and 8 bases from J, leaving 7 bases between. The germline CDR1 and CDR2 sequences are LNHDA and SQIVND (reference sequence). CDR3 residues: CASSIVGTTQYF. In DNA form, the CDR3 reads TGTGCCAGTAGTATAGTGGGCACTACGCAGTATTTT.

The chain joins TRBV18 to TRBJ1-4, with 8 positions matching TRBD1. V dropped 1 base and J dropped 4; count of bases not matched to a gene: 11. The CDR3 spans 18 residues. Germline V gene sequence: CDR1 KGHSH, CDR2 LQKENI. In DNA form, the CDR3 reads TGTGCCAGCTCACCACTTAGACAGGGGAGGGTATTTAATGAAAAACTGTTTTTT. Translating gives CASSPLRQGRVFNEKLFF.

V is TRBV4-3 and J is TRBJ2-1; 10 bases agree with TRBD2. The V gene's germline CDR1 is LGHNA and CDR2 YSLEER. The V gene end was trimmed by 0 bases and the J gene end by 6 bases; junction bases not matched to a gene: 8. The CDR3 totals 17 residues. DNA of the CDR3: TGCGCCAGCAGCCAAGATTTGGCTAGCGGGAGCGGCAATGAGCAGTTCTTC. Its translation: CASSQDLASGSGNEQFF.

This clone was observed a single time. V is TRBV19 and J is TRBJ2-6; D unclear. Germline lookup yields CDR1 LNHDA and CDR2 SQIVND (reference sequence). The CDR3 runs 17 residues. Trimming shortened V by 0 bases and J by 0 bases, and 9 bases separated the two germline ends. The CDR3, as DNA: TGTGCCAGTAGTATAGAGGCGGCGAGCTCTGGGGCCAACGTCCTGACTTTC. Amino acids: CASSIEAASSGANVLTF.

There are a few counts of this clone. The chain employs TRBV7-9 and TRBJ2-1, with TRBD2 matching over 7 bases. The junction had 5 bases not matched to a gene; V was cut back by 1 base and J by 2 bases. Germline CDR1 and CDR2: SEHNR and FQNEAQ (reference sequence). The length of the CDR3 is 16 residues. CDR3 bases: TGTGCCAGCAGCTTAGGGGTGGGAGGGACCTACAATGAGCAGTTCTTC. As protein: CASSLGVGGTYNEQFF.